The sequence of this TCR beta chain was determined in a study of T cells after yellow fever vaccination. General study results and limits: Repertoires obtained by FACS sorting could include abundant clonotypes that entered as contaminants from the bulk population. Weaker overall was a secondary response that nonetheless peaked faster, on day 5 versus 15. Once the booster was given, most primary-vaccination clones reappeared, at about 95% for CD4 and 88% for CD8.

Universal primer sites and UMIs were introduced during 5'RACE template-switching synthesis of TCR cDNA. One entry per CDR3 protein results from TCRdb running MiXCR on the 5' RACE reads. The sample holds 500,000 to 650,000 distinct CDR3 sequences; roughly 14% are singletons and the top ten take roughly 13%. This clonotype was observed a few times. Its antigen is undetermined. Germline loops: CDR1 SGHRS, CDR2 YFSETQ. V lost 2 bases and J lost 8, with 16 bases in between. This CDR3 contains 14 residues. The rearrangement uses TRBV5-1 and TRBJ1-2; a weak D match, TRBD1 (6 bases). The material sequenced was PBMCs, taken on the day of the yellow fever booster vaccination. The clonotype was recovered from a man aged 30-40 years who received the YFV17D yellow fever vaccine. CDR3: CASSFRGQLEGYTF. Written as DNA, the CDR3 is TGCGCCAGCAGCTTCCGTGGACAGTTGGAAGGCTACACCTTC.